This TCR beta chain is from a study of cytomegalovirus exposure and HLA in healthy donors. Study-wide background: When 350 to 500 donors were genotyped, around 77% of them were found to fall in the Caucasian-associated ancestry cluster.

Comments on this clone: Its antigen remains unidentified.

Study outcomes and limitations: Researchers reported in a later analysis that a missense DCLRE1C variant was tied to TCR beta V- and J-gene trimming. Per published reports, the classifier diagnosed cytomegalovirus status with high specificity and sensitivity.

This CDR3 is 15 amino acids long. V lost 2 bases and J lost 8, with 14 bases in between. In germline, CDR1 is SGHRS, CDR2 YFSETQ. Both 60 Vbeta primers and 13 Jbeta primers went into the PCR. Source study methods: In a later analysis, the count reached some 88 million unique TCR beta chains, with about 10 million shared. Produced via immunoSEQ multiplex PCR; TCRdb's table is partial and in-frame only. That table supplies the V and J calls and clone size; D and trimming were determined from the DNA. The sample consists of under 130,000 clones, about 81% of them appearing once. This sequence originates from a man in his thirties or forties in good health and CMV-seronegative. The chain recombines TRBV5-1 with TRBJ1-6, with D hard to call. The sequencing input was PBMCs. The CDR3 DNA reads TGCGCCAGCAGCTTATTGACCGGAGAGGATTCACCCCTCCACTTT. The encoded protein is CASSLLTGEDSPLHF.